This section outlines one TCR beta chain sequence together with its context. Its antigen remains unidentified. The data were produced by immunoSEQ multiplex PCR, yet TCRdb's version contains in-frame clones alone and is incomplete. This table has around 88,000 clones, about 86% appearing once. These data belong to a study of T cell responses to AZD1222 COVID-19 vaccine. Study results and limitations: Repertoire samples came only from after the peak T cell response. The number of AZD1222 recipients seropositive at baseline was only 5 to 7.

The CDR3 extends over 15 amino acids. V lost 0 bases and J lost 7, with 15 bases in between. Germline loops: CDR1 MNHEY, CDR2 SVGAGI. The receptor was derived from an adult in good health. The sequences come from peripheral blood, collected on day 0 of AZD1222 vaccination. The V gene is TRBV6-5, the J gene TRBJ2-5; no clear D gene. As DNA, the CDR3 is TGTGCCAGCAGTTACTCGATTCAACAAGAAGGGACCCAGTACTTC. Its translation is CASSYSIQQEGTQYF.